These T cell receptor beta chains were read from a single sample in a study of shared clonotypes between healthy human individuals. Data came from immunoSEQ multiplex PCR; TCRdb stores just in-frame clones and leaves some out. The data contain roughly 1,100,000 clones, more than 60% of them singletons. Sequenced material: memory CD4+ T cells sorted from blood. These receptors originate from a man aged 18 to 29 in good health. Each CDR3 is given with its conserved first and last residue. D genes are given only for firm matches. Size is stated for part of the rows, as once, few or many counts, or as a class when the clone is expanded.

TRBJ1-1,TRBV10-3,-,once,TGTGCCATCAGTGGGGGACCTTTGAACACTGAAGCTTTCTTT,CAISGGPLNTEAFF
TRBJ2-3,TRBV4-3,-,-,TGCGCCAGCAGCCAAGATCGAGGCAGGCATGGAGATACGCAGTATTTT,CASSQDRGRHGDTQYF
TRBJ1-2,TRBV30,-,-,TGTGCCTGGGACCAAGACACACCAGGCTACACCTTC,CAWDQDTPGYTF
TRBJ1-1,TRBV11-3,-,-,TGTGCCAGCAGCCAGCCGGGCATGAAGACTGAAGCTTTCTTT,CASSQPGMKTEAFF
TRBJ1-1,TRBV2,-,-,TGTGCCAGTAGTAGACAGGAGAACACTGAAGCTTTCTTT,CASSRQENTEAFF
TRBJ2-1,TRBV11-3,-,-,TGTGCCAGCAGCTTATCTAGCGCGCCCTCCTACAATGAGCAGTTCTTC,CASSLSSAPSYNEQFF
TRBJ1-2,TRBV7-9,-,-,TGTGCCAGCAGCTCCCTGGGTCCTTTTAAATATGGCTACACCTTC,CASSSLGPFKYGYTF
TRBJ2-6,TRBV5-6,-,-,TGTGCCAGCAGCCGTCTGGATACTAGCGCCAACGTCCTGACTTTC,CASSRLDTSANVLTF
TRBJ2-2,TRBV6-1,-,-,TGTGCCAGCAGCGTGGACAGTGCGAACACCGGGGAGCTGTTTTTT,CASSVDSANTGELFF
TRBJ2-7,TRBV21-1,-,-,TGTGCCAGCAGCAAAGCAGTCATGGCAGGGGGCAACTACGAGCAGTACTTC,CASSKAVMAGGNYEQYF
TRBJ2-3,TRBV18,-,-,TGTGCCAGCTCACCACTGGGAGATACGCAGTATTTT,CASSPLGDTQYF
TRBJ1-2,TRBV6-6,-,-,TGTGCCACTGGGTCCGGACAAAATTTCTATGGCTACACCTTC,CATGSGQNFYGYTF
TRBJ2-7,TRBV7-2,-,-,TGTGCCAGCAGCTTAGCCAGGACAGCCGCCTACGAGCAGTACTTC,CASSLARTAAYEQYF
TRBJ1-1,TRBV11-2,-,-,TGTGCCAGCAGCTCACAGGCCACTGAAGCTTTCTTT,CASSSQATEAFF
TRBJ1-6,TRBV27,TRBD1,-,TGTGCCAGCAGGTCGGGACAGGGGAATTCACCCCTCCACTTT,CASRSGQGNSPLHF